Below are 19 T cell receptor beta chains sequenced from a single sample in a study of shared clonotypes between healthy human individuals. TCRdb keeps only in-frame clones here, not all; method: immunoSEQ multiplex PCR. The table lists about 79,000 clones, 60% to 70% of them singletons, with approximately 56% in the top ten. Sequenced input: memory CD8+ T cells sorted from blood. Regarding subset: CD45RO+ cells pooled with CCR7-negative TemRA cells. The receptor set was obtained from a man aged 30 to 45 in good health.

This clone came up many times. V gene TRBV7-8 combines with J gene TRBJ1-2; maybe TRBD1 (6 bases). The CDR3 is 15 residues long. Germline CDR1 is SGHVS and CDR2 is FQNEAQ. Trimming pared 4 bases from V and 3 bases from J, leaving 15 bases between. The CDR3 DNA follows: TGTGCCAGCAGCTGGGGGCAGGGAGGCGACTATGGCTACACCTTC. Translation gives CASSWGQGGDYGYTF.

This clone was detected many times. This chain joins TRBV28 and TRBJ2-7; 7 positions agree with TRBD2. After removal of 7 bases from V and 7 bases from J, the junction contained 16 bases not matched to a gene. The CDR3 has 15 amino acids. The germline gives CDR1 MDHEN, CDR2 SYDVKM. CDR3 amino acids: CASTRRGGGPLEQYF. CDR3 bases: TGTGCCAGCACCCGCCGCGGGGGTGGTCCCTTGGAGCAGTACTTC.

This clone came up a few times. CDR3: CASSLAGTEVVAKNIQYF. The CDR3 DNA is TGTGCCAGCAGCTTGGCCGGTACAGAAGTGGTAGCCAAAAACATTCAGTACTTC. V and J are TRBV5-4 and TRBJ2-4, with D unresolved. Trimming took off 0 bases at V and 0 bases at J, with 16 bases between the two ends. The CDR3 is made up of 18 amino acids. Germline-derived CDR1 and CDR2 are SGHNT and YYREEE (reference sequence).

This clone was seen once. The chain joins TRBV10-1 to TRBJ2-1; D uncertain. The CDR3 has 11 residues. The V and J ends lost 11 bases and 6 bases respectively, with 11 bases between them. In germline, CDR1 is WNHNN, CDR2 SYGVQD (reference sequence). This CDR3 reads CASKDGNEQFF. CDR3 coding DNA: TGCGCCTCCAAGGACGGCAATGAGCAGTTCTTC.

V usage is TRBV7-2 and J usage is TRBJ2-6; D is uncertain. The CDR3 covers 18 residues. Germline-derived CDR1 and CDR2 are SGHTA and FQGNSA. Trimming pared 3 bases from V and 5 bases from J, leaving 20 bases between. In DNA form, the CDR3 reads TGTGCCAGCAGCTTTAGAACGAGACGACAAAGTCGGGCCAACGTCCTGACTTTC. This encodes CASSFRTRRQSRANVLTF. Drawing the rest from reference TRBV7-2 and TRBJ2-6, the complete variable domain is GAGVSQSPSNKVTEKGKDVELRCDPISGHTALYWYRQSLGQGLEFLIYFQGNSAPDKSGLPSDRFSAERTGGSVSTLTIQRTQQEDSAVYLCASSFRTRRQSRANVLTFGAGSRLTVL.

This clone was observed many times. The genes are TRBV11-2 and TRBJ1-5; D gene uncertain. The germline gives CDR1 SGHAT, CDR2 FQNNGV. Trimming shortened V by 5 bases and J by 4 bases, and 12 bases separated the two germline ends. The CDR3 loop spans 14 amino acids. The CDR3 region is CASSLGSGNQPQHF. As DNA, the CDR3 is TGTGCCAGCAGCCTGGGATCGGGTAATCAGCCCCAGCATTTT.

The chain joins TRBV5-4 to TRBJ2-7; D may be TRBD2 (5 bases). The CDR3 spans 16 residues. Trimming removed 1 base at V and 4 bases at J, with 18 bases between. CDR1 is SGHNT and CDR2 is YYREEE in the germline V gene (reference sequence). CDR3 DNA: TGTGCCAGCAGCTTGTCGGCGAGGACTGGCCCATACGAGCAGTACTTC. This sequence encodes CASSLSARTGPYEQYF.

V is TRBV12-1 and J is TRBJ2-3; no DNA check was done on the table's D call, TRBD2. TRBV12-1 is recorded as a pseudogene. This CDR3 comprises 16 residues. The CDR3 nucleotides read TGTGCCAGCAGCAAAACCATAGCGGGAGAAGGAGATACGCAGTATTTT. This translates into CASSKTIAGEGDTQYF.

V usage is TRBV28 and J usage is TRBJ2-3, with 8 bases aligning to TRBD1. The junction had 7 bases not matched to a gene; V was cut back by 3 bases and J by 2 bases. The germline V gene encodes CDR1 MDHEN and CDR2 SYDVKM. This CDR3 comprises 16 residues. This CDR3 reads CASSFSGTGDTDTQYF. In nucleotides, the CDR3 is TGTGCCAGCAGTTTCTCCGGGACAGGAGACACAGATACGCAGTATTTT.

The J gene is TRBJ1-2, the V gene TRBV10-2; D possibly corresponds to TRBD1 (5 bases). Germline V CDR1 and CDR2: WSHSY, SAAADI. This CDR3 is built from 14 residues. Between the trimmed V and J ends, which lost 0 bases and 6 bases, there was a span of 11 bases. CDR3 sequence (DNA): TGCGCCAGCAGTGAGTCAGCAGGGAGCGATGGCTACACCTTC. It specifies CASSESAGSDGYTF.

V is TRBV19 and J is TRBJ2-7; maybe TRBD1 (5 bases). The CDR3 length is 14 residues. Germline V gene lookup returns CDR1 LNHDA and CDR2 SQIVND (reference sequence). V was trimmed by 3 bases and J by 6 bases, leaving 15 bases between them. CDR3 amino acids: CASSINTQRGEQYF. CDR3 coding DNA: TGTGCCAGTAGTATTAACACCCAAAGGGGCGAGCAGTACTTC.

The V call is TRBV6-5, the J call TRBJ2-1, with a weak D call TRBD1 (6 bases). Germline CDR1 MNHEY, CDR2 SVGAGI. This CDR3 contains 13 residues. V was trimmed by 2 bases and J by 15 bases, leaving 17 bases between them. The CDR3 nucleotides read TGTGCCAGCAGTTACGCCACTGGGGACATTTTGTTCTTC. Residues: CASSYATGDILFF.

This clone has just a few counts. The same CDR3 arises from other DNA sequences in this sample as well. J is TRBJ2-1 and V is TRBV27, with 8 nucleotides matching TRBD1. With V trimmed by 6 bases and J by 7 bases, 8 bases remained unmatched. Germline CDR1 and CDR2: MNHEY and SMNVEV (reference sequence). The CDR3 is made up of 14 amino acids. CDR3 sequence: CASSRRTGRNEQFF. The CDR3 nucleotides read TGTGCCAGCAGCCGCCGGACAGGGAGGAATGAGCAGTTCTTC.

This chain links TRBV7-8 with TRBJ2-7, with D perhaps TRBD2 (5 bases). CDR3 length: 15 amino acids. Trimming cost V 2 bases and J 0 bases, with 11 bases left between them. Per germline, CDR1 SGHVS and CDR2 FQNEAQ. The CDR3 here is CASSLTRDSSYEQYF. The DNA for the CDR3 is TGTGCCAGCAGCTTAACTCGGGATTCCTCCTACGAGCAGTACTTC.

This clone was recorded a few times. The chain couples TRBV7-9 to TRBJ2-7, with D perhaps TRBD1 or TRBD2 (5 bases each). Per germline, CDR1 SEHNR and CDR2 FQNEAQ (reference sequence). The CDR3 is 14 amino acids. V lost 5 bases, J lost 2 bases, and 13 bases lay in between. The CDR3 nucleotides are TGTGCCAGCAGCGGCCGGGACGGAGCCTACGAGCAGTACTTC. This gives the protein CASSGRDGAYEQYF. The whole variable domain, remainder taken from reference TRBV7-9 and TRBJ2-7, is DTGVSQNPRHKITKRGQNVTFRCDPISEHNRLYWYRQTLGQGPEFLTYFQNEAQLEKSRLLSDRFSAERPKGSFSTLEIQRTEQGDSAMYLCASSGRDGAYEQYFGPGTRLTVT.

J is TRBJ1-1 and V is TRBV27; the D is unclear. Germline V gene lookup returns CDR1 MNHEY and CDR2 SMNVEV (reference sequence). V lost 8 bases to trimming and J lost 0 bases, with 10 bases between them. This CDR3 has 13 residues. DNA for the CDR3: TGTGCCAGCCGGGCCAACCTGAACACTGAAGCTTTCTTT. Protein: CASRANLNTEAFF.

This clone has ten or more counts. The chain has TRBV27 and TRBJ1-5; D unclear. From germline, CDR1 is MNHEY and CDR2 SMNVEV (reference sequence). Deletions cut 5 bases from V and 5 bases from J, with 13 bases between. There are 14 residues in the CDR3. CDR3 loop: CASSNLVGHQPQHF. The CDR3 DNA is TGTGCCAGCAGTAACTTGGTGGGCCATCAGCCCCAGCATTTT.

The J gene is TRBJ2-3, the V gene TRBV27; 11 bases fit TRBD2. J gave up 1 base and V 5 bases, and 17 bases lay outside the gene matches. The CDR3 contains 20 residues. Germline CDR1 MNHEY, CDR2 SMNVEV (reference sequence). The CDR3 DNA reads as TGTGCCAGCAGTCCCGGGACTAGCGGAGCCACACTTTATCGCACAGATACGCAGTATTTT. The encoded protein is CASSPGTSGATLYRTDTQYF.

The chain links TRBV12-2 to TRBJ2-7; TRBD2 was called by the table and not checked on the DNA. TRBV12-2 counts as a pseudogene. The CDR3 has 16 residues. CDR3 loop: CASRLGYGRPWDEQYF. CDR3 bases: TGTGCAAGTCGCTTAGGATACGGGAGGCCATGGGACGAGCAGTACTTC.